The 31 T cell receptor beta chains below were found in one sample sequenced in a study of blood T cells in healthy people across ages. The authors ran a second PCR of about 6 to 11 cycles using a sample-barcoded 5' primer and a J-beta primer mix. TCRdb analysed the 5' RACE reads with MiXCR anew, one entry per CDR3 protein. The sample carries roughly 680,000 distinct CDR3 sequences, around 49% recorded once. Sample: blood. These TCRs come from a woman between 55 and 75 years old in good health.

The gene calls are TRBV9 and TRBJ1-3, with TRBD1 matching over 8 bases. Losses at the gene ends were 3 bases for V and 4 bases for J; bases not matched to a gene: 12. Per the germline V gene, CDR1 is SGDLS and CDR2 is YYNGEE. This CDR3 comprises 17 residues. CDR3 sequence: CASSGRDRPPLGNTIYF. For the CDR3, the DNA is TGTGCCAGCAGCGGCCGGGACAGGCCTCCTCTCGGAAACACCATATATTTT.

This clonotype occurred a few times. V gene TRBV11-2 combines with J gene TRBJ2-7; D not certain. This CDR3 comprises 15 residues. The ends were cut back, 0 bases at V and 0 bases at J, with 9 bases in the middle. Germline V gene data show CDR1 as SGHAT and CDR2 as FQNNGV. This CDR3 is CASSLERGVSYEQYF. For the CDR3, the DNA is TGTGCCAGCAGCTTAGAGCGTGGAGTCTCCTACGAGCAGTACTTC.

The genes are TRBV28 and TRBJ2-7; a possible D gene is TRBD1 (6 bases). The CDR3 spans 14 residues. CDR1 and CDR2 (germline): MDHEN, SYDVKM. V shed 4 bases and J shed 3 bases, with 13 bases lying between them. The CDR3 nucleotides read TGTGCCAGCAGTTACCGACAGGCGATCTACGAGCAGTACTTC. It codes for CASSYRQAIYEQYF. Full variable domain (rest looked up from reference TRBV28 and TRBJ2-7): DVKVTQSSRYLVKRTGEKVFLECVQDMDHENMFWYRQDPGLGLRLIYFSYDVKMKEKGDIPEGYSVSREKKERFSLILESASTNQTSMYLCASSYRQAIYEQYFGPGTRLTVT.

Only one count was recorded for this clonotype. This chain links TRBV2 with TRBJ1-1, with D unclear. In germline, CDR1 is SNHLY, CDR2 FYNNEI. Trimming removed 9 bases from V and 1 base from J, with 12 bases in between. This CDR3 is 13 amino acids long. The CDR3, as DNA: TGTGCCAGTGCACCAAACGCGAACACTGAAGCTTTCTTT. Protein: CASAPNANTEAFF. The full variable domain, rest sourced from reference TRBV2 and TRBJ1-1, is EPEVTQTPSHQVTQMGQEVILRCVPISNHLYFYWYRQILGQKVEFLVSFYNNEISEKSEIFDDQFSVERPDGSNFTLKIRSTKLEDSAMYFCASAPNANTEAFFGQGTRLTVV.

J is TRBJ2-7 and V is TRBV20-1; D is possibly TRBD1 or TRBD2 (5 bases each). The V and J ends lost 5 bases and 1 base respectively, with 9 bases between them. Looked up from germline, CDR1 is DFQATT and CDR2 is SNEGSKA (reference sequence). The CDR3 has 12 residues. CDR3 amino acids: CSAVGVSYEQYF. The DNA for the CDR3 is TGCAGTGCTGTGGGGGTATCCTACGAGCAGTACTTC.

The CDR3 region is CRADRDSYEQYF. CDR3 bases: TGCAGAGCCGACAGGGATTCCTACGAGCAGTACTTC. This sequence joins TRBV20-1 and TRBJ2-7; 7 nucleotides agree with TRBD1. CDR1 and CDR2 (germline): DFQATT, SNEGSKA (reference sequence). The CDR3 runs to 12 residues.

This clonotype appeared many times. The chain has TRBV15 and TRBJ2-1; 12 bases match TRBD2. Germline trimming cut 5 bases from V and 0 bases from J; bases unmatched to any gene: 8. Germline V gene data show CDR1 as LNHNV and CDR2 as YYDKDF (reference sequence). The CDR3 sequence is 18 residues long. The chain's CDR3 is CATSLRSTSGSSYNEQFF. CDR3 nucleotides: TGTGCCACCAGCCTACGTTCGACTAGCGGGAGCTCCTACAATGAGCAGTTCTTC.

V is TRBV5-8 and J is TRBJ2-3; 9 nucleotides line up with TRBD2. Per the germline V gene, CDR1 is SGHTS and CDR2 is YDEGEE. The CDR3 loop spans 15 amino acids. The J segment lost 8 bases and the V segment lost 4 bases, leaving 11 bases of the junction unmatched. This CDR3 reads CASSRRLAVSVTQYF. In nucleotides, the CDR3 is TGTGCCAGCAGCCGCCGACTAGCGGTATCCGTTACGCAGTATTTT. Together with reference TRBV5-8 and TRBJ2-3, the CDR3 gives the full variable domain: EAGVTQSPTHLIKTRGQQATLRCSPISGHTSVYWYQQALGLGLQFLLWYDEGEERNRGNFPPRFSGRQFPNYSSELNVNALELEDSALYLCASSRRLAVSVTQYFGPGTRLTVL.

This clonotype showed up just a few times. CDR3 coding DNA: TGTGCCAGCAGCCCTAGCGGCACCCAAGAGACCCAGTACTTC. Its protein is CASSPSGTQETQYF. The chain links TRBV7-3 to TRBJ2-5; TRBD2 agrees at 7 bases. Looked up from germline, CDR1 is SGHTA and CDR2 is FQGTGA. This CDR3 has 14 amino acids. V trimming: 5 bases; J trimming: 1 base; junction bases outside the gene matches: 4.

CDR3 bases: TGTGCCAGCAGCTTAGTGCTGGACATCAAAAGGTTGAACACTGAAGCTTTCTTT. Translating gives CASSLVLDIKRLNTEAFF. The chain recombines TRBV11-2 with TRBJ1-1, with D possibly being TRBD1 (5 bases). CDR1 SGHAT and CDR2 FQNNGV come from the germline V gene. V was clipped by 1 base and J by 0 bases, with 18 bases between them. CDR3 size: 18 residues.

This sequence joins TRBV7-3 and TRBJ2-3, with D perhaps TRBD1 or TRBD2 (6 bases each). Germline V lookup: CDR1 SGHTA, CDR2 FQGTGA. The CDR3 sequence is 15 residues long. Trimming stripped 1 base from V and 5 bases from J, with 13 bases between. For the CDR3, the DNA is TGTGCCAGCAGCTTAAAGGGGGGCTGGGTAGATACGCAGTATTTT. Its protein product is CASSLKGGWVDTQYF.

This clonotype was counted a few times. V gene TRBV2 combines with J gene TRBJ1-6, with D unresolved. The V end lost 6 bases, the J end lost 5 bases, and 14 bases lay between the germline ends. Germline CDR1 and CDR2: SNHLY and FYNNEI. CDR3 length equals 15 residues. The CDR3 region has the DNA TGTGCCAGCAGGGTAACGGAGGTCGATAATTCACCCCTCCACTTT. Its translation: CASRVTEVDNSPLHF.

This clonotype came up a few times. The chain is built from TRBV6-5 and TRBJ2-7, with D unresolved. The CDR3 sequence is 13 residues long. Trimming pared 2 bases from V and 2 bases from J, leaving 7 bases between. CDR1 is MNHEY and CDR2 is SVGAGI in the germline V gene. The CDR3 loop is CASSYLSPYEQYF. The DNA for the CDR3 is TGTGCCAGCAGTTACCTCTCCCCCTACGAGCAGTACTTC.

The rearrangement uses TRBV6-5 and TRBJ2-7; 8 positions agree with TRBD2. This CDR3 spans 14 amino acids. CDR1 MNHEY and CDR2 SVGAGI come from the germline V gene. V lost 7 bases and J lost 1; bases outside the gene matches: 6. DNA for the CDR3: TGTGCCAGCAAAGCGACTAGCGAATCCTACGAGCAGTACTTC. Amino acid sequence: CASKATSESYEQYF.

The rearrangement links TRBV4-2 to TRBJ2-2, with 8 bases identical to TRBD2. Germline CDR1 reads LGHNA; CDR2 reads YNFKEQ. The CDR3 spans 14 residues. V was pared by 3 bases and J by 7 bases, with 4 bases of the junction left unmatched. CDR3 in DNA: TGTGCCAGCAGCCACACGGGGGGGTACGGGGAGCTGTTTTTT. Protein: CASSHTGGYGELFF.

The V call is TRBV12-5, the J call TRBJ2-5; 10 bases fit TRBD1. Unmatched junction bases numbered 12, after V lost 6 bases and J lost 11 bases. The CDR3 has 14 amino acids. CDR1 LGHNT and CDR2 FRNRAP come from the germline V gene. CDR3 sequence: CASGRDRGSDEQYF. CDR3 nucleotides: TGTGCTAGTGGGAGGGACAGGGGCTCTGATGAGCAGTACTTC.

The gene calls are TRBV11-2 and TRBJ1-3; D is unclear. V lost 4 bases and J lost 3, with 10 bases in between. CDR3 length: 14 amino acids. Germline V gives CDR1 SGHAT, CDR2 FQNNGV. CDR3 region: CASSSPGGGNTIYF. Here the CDR3 DNA reads TGTGCCAGCAGCTCCCCGGGCGGTGGAAACACCATATATTTT.

This clonotype has more than one count but fewer than ten. The chain is built from TRBV5-5 and TRBJ2-3, with D uncertain. The V end lost 0 bases, the J end lost 2 bases, and 7 bases lay between the germline ends. The CDR3 is 14 amino acids. From germline, CDR1 is SGHKS and CDR2 YYEKEE (reference sequence). The CDR3 DNA sequence: TGTGCCAGCAGCTTGGTCAAGTACACAGATACGCAGTATTTT. Its translation: CASSLVKYTDTQYF.

This clonotype was detected only a few times. CDR3 region: CSVGGGRSEEDGYTF. The CDR3 coding sequence is TGCAGCGTTGGAGGGGGACGGTCAGAGGAGGATGGCTACACCTTC. The genes are TRBV29-1 and TRBJ1-2; maybe TRBD1 (6 bases). The CDR3 is 15 amino acids. Trimming took off 4 bases at V and 6 bases at J, with 21 bases between the two ends. From germline, CDR1 is SQVTM and CDR2 ANQGSEA.

This clonotype has only a few counts. The chain couples TRBV20-1 to TRBJ2-2; 7 nucleotides line up with TRBD1. This CDR3 is built from 14 residues. Germline V CDR1 and CDR2: DFQATT, SNEGSKA (reference sequence). V was clipped by 6 bases and J by 5 bases; unmatched bases: 9. The CDR3 spells CSARRDSRTGELFF. In nucleotides, the CDR3 is TGCAGTGCAAGAAGGGACAGCCGAACCGGGGAGCTGTTTTTT.

This clonotype appeared once. The rearrangement uses TRBV9 and TRBJ1-4; no clear D. The CDR3 sequence is 14 residues long. V lost 4 bases, J lost 11 bases, and 18 bases lay in between. The germline CDR1 and CDR2 sequences are SGDLS and YYNGEE. CDR3 sequence (DNA): TGTGCCAGCAGCACCCGTCAGGATTTCGAGAAACTGTTTTTT. The encoded protein is CASSTRQDFEKLFF. The full variable domain, in which reference TRBV9 and TRBJ1-4 provide the parts outside the CDR3, is DSGVTQTPKHLITATGQRVTLRCSPRSGDLSVYWYQQSLDQGLQFLIQYYNGEERAKGNILERFSAQQFPDLHSELNLSSLELGDSALYFCASSTRQDFEKLFFGSGTQLSVL.

The gene calls are TRBV29-1 and TRBJ1-2, with TRBD1 matching 8 bases. The germline CDR1 and CDR2 sequences are SQVTM and ANQGSEA. The junction had 6 bases not matched to a gene; V was cut back by 5 bases and J by 7 bases. CDR3 length: 12 amino acids. CDR3 amino acids: CSVWTGNGGYTF. CDR3 DNA: TGCAGCGTTTGGACAGGGAATGGTGGCTACACCTTC.

The chain is built from TRBV6-5 and TRBJ2-1; D call uncertain. CDR3 length equals 14 residues. The V gene lost 2 bases and the J gene lost 7 bases, with 12 bases spanning the gap. Germline V gives CDR1 MNHEY, CDR2 SVGAGI. The CDR3 region has the DNA TGTGCCAGCAGTTACGTCGGCTGGATTAATGAGCAGTTCTTC. Translation: CASSYVGWINEQFF.

This chain joins TRBV14 and TRBJ2-7; 7 nucleotides agree with TRBD1. The germline V gene has CDR1 SGHDN and CDR2 FVKESK. V shed 3 bases and J 4 bases; nucleotides not matched to a gene: 6. The CDR3 consists of 14 residues. The CDR3 here is CASSQWGQIYEQYF. Written as DNA, the CDR3 is TGTGCCAGCAGCCAGTGGGGACAGATTTACGAGCAGTACTTC.

The chain has TRBV7-2 and TRBJ2-5; D is ambiguous. Per germline, CDR1 SGHTA and CDR2 FQGNSA. The CDR3 sequence is 13 residues long. Trimming took off 2 bases at V and 11 bases at J, with 15 bases between the two ends. In DNA form, the CDR3 reads TGTGCCAGCAGCTTAACACTACACAATGAGCAGTACTTC. It is translated as CASSLTLHNEQYF.

The chain has TRBV29-1 and TRBJ2-4; 7 bases align to TRBD1. The CDR3 is made up of 13 amino acids. CDR1 and CDR2 from the germline V gene are SQVTM and ANQGSEA. V trimming: 8 bases; J trimming: 13 bases; junction bases outside the gene matches: 17. DNA of the CDR3: TGCAGCAGCTCGAGGGGACCTACAGGGGAGCAGTACTTC. Protein product: CSSSRGPTGEQYF.

This clonotype was counted a few times. The chain recombines TRBV20-1 with TRBJ2-1, with 11 bases lining up with TRBD2. Germline trimming cut 5 bases from V and 7 bases from J; bases unmatched to any gene: 10. This CDR3 comprises 15 residues. The germline V gene encodes CDR1 DFQATT and CDR2 SNEGSKA (reference sequence). CDR3 sequence (DNA): TGCAGTGCTCCAACACTAGCGGGAGAAAAGAATGAGCAGTTCTTC. Amino acids: CSAPTLAGEKNEQFF.

The chain joins TRBV5-1 to TRBJ2-7, with D hard to call. V lost 4 bases and J lost 2, with 10 bases in between. CDR3 length: 13 residues. Germline V gene lookup returns CDR1 SGHRS and CDR2 YFSETQ. The CDR3 region has the DNA TGCGCCAGCAGCGGTTACAGAACCTACGAGCAGTACTTC. Translated, it gives CASSGYRTYEQYF.

The DNA for the CDR3 is TGTGCCAGCAGCGTGACGGAGAGGGACGAGCAGTACTTC. Protein sequence: CASSVTERDEQYF. This sequence joins TRBV9 and TRBJ2-7; D may be TRBD2 (5 bases). The V gene's germline CDR1 is SGDLS and CDR2 YYNGEE. Between the trimmed V and J ends, which lost 2 bases and 5 bases, there was a span of 11 bases. The CDR3 is 13 residues long.

For this clonotype: Mismatch with germline at one junction end may stem from a read error. This rearrangement joins TRBV12-3 or TRBV12-4 to TRBJ2-1, with 9 nucleotides matching TRBD2. The CDR3 has 15 amino acids. The chain's CDR3 is CASRLAGVPYNEQFF. The CDR3 DNA reads as TGTGCCAGCAGATTAGCGGGAGTCCCCTACAATGAGCAGTTCTTC.

The genes are TRBV6-2 or TRBV6-3 and TRBJ2-7; D is ambiguous. Germline CDR1 MNHEY, CDR2 SVGEGT. The V and J ends lost 2 bases and 5 bases respectively, with 16 bases between them. The CDR3 extends over 15 amino acids. The CDR3 nucleotides read TGTGCCAGCAGTTACGATGGCAGTCGAGCCCACGAGCAGTACTTC. It encodes CASSYDGSRAHEQYF.